A single count supports the clone carrying this T cell receptor beta chain. Its antigen is undetermined. These data come from a study of circulating and synovial CD4+ cells in juvenile arthritis. Samples derive from patients with active juvenile idiopathic arthritis. Losses at the gene ends were 2 bases for V and 5 bases for J; bases not matched to a gene: 5. Germline CDR1 reads MNHNY; CDR2 reads SVGAGI (reference sequence). This CDR3 is 14 amino acids long. Sequencing used immunoSEQ multiplex PCR; TCRdb keeps in-frame clones, though not all of them. This sample has about 34,000 clones, with around 95% found just once. Whole-study results and caveats: CPL and bulk CD4 samples differed at least tenfold in T cell genomes. Compared with bulk blood, circulating pathogenic-like lymphocytes shared substantially more CDR3 sequences with synovial T cells. Deeper sequencing increased measured overlap with synovial clonotypes.

This chain uses TRBV6-6 with TRBJ1-1; 7 positions agree with TRBD1. Sequencing was done on a sample of CD4+ T cells from blood. The TCR originated in a human donor with juvenile idiopathic arthritis. CDR3 residues: CASSYGRGPTEAFF. The CDR3 bases are TGTGCCAGCAGTTACGGAAGGGGGCCGACTGAAGCTTTCTTT.